This TCR beta chain came from a study of breast tumors, draining lymph nodes, adjacent tissues. This clonotype was picked up many times. Its antigen is unknown. Whole-study results and caveats: Tumor TCR diversity was below lymph nodes but above nontumor tissue. That most tumor T cells come from lymph nodes remained unproven. Data fit most tumor T cells coming from lymph node, expanding in tumor. Luminal-like breast cancer showed significantly greater tumor-nontumor repertoire similarity than basal-like breast cancer did.

TCRdb reanalysed the multiplex PCR reads using MiXCR and keeps one entry per CDR3 protein. Of 13,000 or so distinct CDR3 sequences in the sample, roughly 60% were seen once. There are 13 residues in the CDR3. Trimming pared 10 bases from V and 8 bases from J, leaving 17 bases between. Germline CDR1 and CDR2: MGHDK and SYGVNS. The chain joins TRBV25-1 to TRBJ1-4, with a weak D call TRBD1 (6 bases). This clonotype originated in a female donor with breast cancer. Some clones in this sample may be carry-over from other donors' samples. Sequenced sample: tumor-adjacent breast tissue. The CDR3 DNA follows: TGTGCCACCACCCCGGGGGCGGGGGAAAAACTGTTTTTT. Translation: CATTPGAGEKLFF.